This T cell receptor beta chain was identified in a study of cytomegalovirus exposure and HLA in healthy donors. Findings of the study overall: From TCR beta sequences, most subjects' HLA-A and HLA-B alleles were reportedly predicted accurately. Other equally common chains were less clonally expanded than HLA-associated TCR beta chains, a later analysis showed. Sequencing probably produced one cluster of sequence variants that were highly shared.

The primer mix had 60 Vbeta and 13 Jbeta primers. Sequencing used immunoSEQ multiplex PCR; TCRdb keeps in-frame clones, though not all of them. The sample has fewer than 90,000 clones, roughly 79% seen once. With 0 bases clipped from V and 4 bases from J, the junction kept 0 bases outside the gene matches. Germline CDR1 is SGDLS and CDR2 is YYNGEE. This CDR3 region has 15 residues. This clone was observed a handful of times. The antigen is undetermined. The V and J genes are TRBV9 and TRBJ2-2; TRBD1 matches 10 bases. Sequenced: PBMCs. The TCR was taken from a female donor in good health and CMV-seronegative. DNA for the CDR3: TGTGCCAGCAGCGTAGGGACAGGGGGCACCGGGGAGCTGTTTTTT. Translating it yields CASSVGTGGTGELFF.